The subject of this entry is one T cell receptor beta chain. This sample is drawn from a study of T cell changes during pregnancy in multiple sclerosis. Assay: immunoSEQ multiplex PCR; the TCRdb copy retains only in-frame clones and omits some. The repertoire holds about 48,000 clones, with around 94% as singletons. Sequences were derived from CD4+ T cells from peripheral blood mononuclear cells, sampled in the second trimester of pregnancy. The clonotype originates from a female donor in good health, enrolled as a control in a pregnancy study.

Here the CDR3 DNA reads TGTGCCAGCAGTTCCAAAGGGGGACGCACTGAAGCTTTCTTT. Protein product: CASSSKGGRTEAFF. The chain joins TRBV28 to TRBJ1-1, with a possible D match to TRBD1 (6 bases). Germline assignment: CDR1 MDHEN and CDR2 SYDVKM. Deletions cut 4 bases from V and 4 bases from J, with 13 bases between. This CDR3 has 14 amino acids.